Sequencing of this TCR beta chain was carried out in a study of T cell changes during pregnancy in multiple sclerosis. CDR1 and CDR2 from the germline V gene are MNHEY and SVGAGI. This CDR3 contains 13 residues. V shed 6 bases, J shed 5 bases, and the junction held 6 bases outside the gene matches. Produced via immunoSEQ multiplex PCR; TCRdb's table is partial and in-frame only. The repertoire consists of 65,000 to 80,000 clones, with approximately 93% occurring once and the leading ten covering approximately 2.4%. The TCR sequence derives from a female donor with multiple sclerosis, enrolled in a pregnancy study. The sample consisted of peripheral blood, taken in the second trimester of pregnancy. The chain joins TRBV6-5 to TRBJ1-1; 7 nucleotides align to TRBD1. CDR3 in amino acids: CASSYRGGTEAFF. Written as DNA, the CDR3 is TGTGCCAGCAGCTACAGGGGTGGAACTGAAGCTTTCTTT.